The sequence of this T cell receptor (beta chain) was determined in a study of naive and memory T cell subsets. Germline values: CDR1 DFQATT, CDR2 SNEGSKA (reference sequence). Trimming pared 4 bases from V and 4 bases from J, leaving 14 bases between. The CDR3 length is 13 residues. Overall study findings and caveats: From naive to CM, EM and EMRA, diversity decreased and Gini increased. The power law exponent of TCR abundance differed between naive and memory cells. A few larger clonotypes appeared in naive repertoires, especially CD8, possibly memory cells re-expressing CD45RA.

An equimolar mix of two oligonucleotides served as the beta constant-region primer for TRBC1 and TRBC2. The ligated cDNA underwent four PCR rounds using SP2 and nested alpha and beta constant-region primers. Each CDR3 protein is one row after TCRdb ran MiXCR on the UMI-ligation and nested PCR reads. Among more than 95,000 distinct CDR3 sequences listed, roughly 15% were seen once. For this clonotype: Its antigen is currently unknown.

The rearrangement uses TRBV20-1 and TRBJ2-7, with TRBD1 as a possible D gene (6 bases). The TCR comes from a human donor in good health. Material for sequencing was naive CD8+ T cells from blood. The CDR3 nucleotides read TGCAGTGCTACCACAGGGTTAGGTTACGAGCAGTACTTC. Its translation is CSATTGLGYEQYF.